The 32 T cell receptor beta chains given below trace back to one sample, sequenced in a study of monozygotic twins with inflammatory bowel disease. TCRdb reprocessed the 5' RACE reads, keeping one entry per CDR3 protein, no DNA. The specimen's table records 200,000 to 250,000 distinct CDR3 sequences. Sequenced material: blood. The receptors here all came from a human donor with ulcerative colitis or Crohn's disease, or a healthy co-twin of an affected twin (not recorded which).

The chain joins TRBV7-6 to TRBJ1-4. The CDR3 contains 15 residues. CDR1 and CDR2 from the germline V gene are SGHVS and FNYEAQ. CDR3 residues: CASSAEGATNEKLFF.

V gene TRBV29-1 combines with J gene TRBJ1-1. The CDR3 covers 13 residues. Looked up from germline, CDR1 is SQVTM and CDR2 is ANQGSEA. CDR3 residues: CSVVPGPNTEAFF. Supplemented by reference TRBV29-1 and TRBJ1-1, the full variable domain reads SAVISQKPSRDICQRGTSLTIQCQVDSQVTMMFWYRQQPGQSLTLIATANQGSEATYESGFVIDKFPISRPNLTFSTLTVSNMSPEDSSIYLCSVVPGPNTEAFFGQGTRLTVV.

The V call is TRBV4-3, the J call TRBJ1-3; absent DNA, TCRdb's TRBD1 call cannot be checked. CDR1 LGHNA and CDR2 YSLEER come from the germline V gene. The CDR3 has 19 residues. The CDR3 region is CASSQDRGPARNSGNTIYF.

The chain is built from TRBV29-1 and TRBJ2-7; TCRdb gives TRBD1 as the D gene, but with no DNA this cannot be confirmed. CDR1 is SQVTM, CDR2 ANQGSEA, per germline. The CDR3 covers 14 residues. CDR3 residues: CSVEIRGSVYEQYF.

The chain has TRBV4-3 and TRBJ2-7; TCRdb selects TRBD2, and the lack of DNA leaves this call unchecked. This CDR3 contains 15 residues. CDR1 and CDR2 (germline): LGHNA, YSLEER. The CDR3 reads CASSQAAGEQGEQYF.

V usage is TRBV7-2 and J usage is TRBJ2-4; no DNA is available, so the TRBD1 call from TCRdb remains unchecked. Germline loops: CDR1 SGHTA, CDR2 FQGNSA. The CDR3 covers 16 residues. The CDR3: CASSPRTGGAKNIQYF.

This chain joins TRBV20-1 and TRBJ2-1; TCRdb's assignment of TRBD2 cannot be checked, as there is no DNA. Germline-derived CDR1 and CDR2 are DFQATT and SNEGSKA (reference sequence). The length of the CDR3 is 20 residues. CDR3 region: CSARDSGAKLAGSFYNEQFF.

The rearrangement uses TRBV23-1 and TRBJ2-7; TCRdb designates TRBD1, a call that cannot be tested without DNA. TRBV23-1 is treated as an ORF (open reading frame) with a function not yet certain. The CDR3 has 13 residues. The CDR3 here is CASSRPGTAEQYF.

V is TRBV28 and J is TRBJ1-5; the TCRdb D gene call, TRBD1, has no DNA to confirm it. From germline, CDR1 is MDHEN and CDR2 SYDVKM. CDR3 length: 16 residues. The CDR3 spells CASRVMGQLSNQPQHF.

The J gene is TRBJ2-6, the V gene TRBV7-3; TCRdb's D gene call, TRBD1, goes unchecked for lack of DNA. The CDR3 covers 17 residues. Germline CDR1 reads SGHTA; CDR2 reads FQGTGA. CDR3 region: CASSAPGQSSGANVLTF. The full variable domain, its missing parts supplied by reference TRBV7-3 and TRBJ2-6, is GAGVSQTPSNKVTEKGKYVELRCDPISGHTALYWYRQSLGQGPEFLIYFQGTGAADDSGLPNDRFFAVRPEGSVSTLKIQRTERGDSAVYLCASSAPGQSSGANVLTFGAGSRLTVL.

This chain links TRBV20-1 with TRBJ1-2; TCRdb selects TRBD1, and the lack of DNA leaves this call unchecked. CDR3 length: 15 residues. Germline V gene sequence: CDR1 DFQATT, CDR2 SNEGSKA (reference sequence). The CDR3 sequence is CSARPGGARDYGYTF.

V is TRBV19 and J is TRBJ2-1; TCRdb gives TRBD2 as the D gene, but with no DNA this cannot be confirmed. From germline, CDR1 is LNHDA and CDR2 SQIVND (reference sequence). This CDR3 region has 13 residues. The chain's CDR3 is CASSIEEGHEQFF. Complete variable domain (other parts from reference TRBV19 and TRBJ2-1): DGGITQSPKYLFRKEGQNVTLSCEQNLNHDAMYWYRQDPGQGLRLIYYSQIVNDFQKGDIAEGYSVSREKKESFPLTVTSAQKNPTAFYLCASSIEEGHEQFFGPGTRLTVL.

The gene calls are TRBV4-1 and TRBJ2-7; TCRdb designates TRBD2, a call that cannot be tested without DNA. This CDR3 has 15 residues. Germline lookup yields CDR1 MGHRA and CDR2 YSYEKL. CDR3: CASSQVEGGIYEQYF.

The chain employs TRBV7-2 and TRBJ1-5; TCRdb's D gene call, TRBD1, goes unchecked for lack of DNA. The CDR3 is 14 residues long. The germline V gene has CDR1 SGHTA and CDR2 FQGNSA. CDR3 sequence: CASSGPGRNQPQHF. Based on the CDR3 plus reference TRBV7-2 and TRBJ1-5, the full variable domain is GAGVSQSPSNKVTEKGKDVELRCDPISGHTALYWYRQSLGQGLEFLIYFQGNSAPDKSGLPSDRFSAERTGGSVSTLTIQRTQQEDSAVYLCASSGPGRNQPQHFGDGTRLSIL.

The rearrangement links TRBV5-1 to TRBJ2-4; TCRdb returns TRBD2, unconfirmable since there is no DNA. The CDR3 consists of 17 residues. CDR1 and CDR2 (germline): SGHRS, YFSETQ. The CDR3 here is CASSLDDAGGGKNIQYF.

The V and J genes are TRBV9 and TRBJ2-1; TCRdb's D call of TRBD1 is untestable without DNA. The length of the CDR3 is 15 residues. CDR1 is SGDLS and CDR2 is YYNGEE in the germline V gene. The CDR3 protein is CASSVQGSSYNEQFF.

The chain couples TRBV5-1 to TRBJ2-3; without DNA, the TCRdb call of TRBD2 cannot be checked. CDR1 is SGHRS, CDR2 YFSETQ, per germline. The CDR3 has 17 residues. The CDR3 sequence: CASSLGYLAGGTDTQYF. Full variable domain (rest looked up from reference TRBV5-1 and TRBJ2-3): KAGVTQTPRYLIKTRGQQVTLSCSPISGHRSVSWYQQTPGQGLQFLFEYFSETQRNKGNFPGRFSGRQFSNSRSEMNVSTLELGDSALYLCASSLGYLAGGTDTQYFGPGTRLTVL.

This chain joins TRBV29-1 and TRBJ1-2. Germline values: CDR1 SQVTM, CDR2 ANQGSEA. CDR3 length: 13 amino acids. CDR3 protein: CSVGPEGVGGYTF. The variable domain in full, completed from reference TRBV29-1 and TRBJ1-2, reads SAVISQKPSRDICQRGTSLTIQCQVDSQVTMMFWYRQQPGQSLTLIATANQGSEATYESGFVIDKFPISRPNLTFSTLTVSNMSPEDSSIYLCSVGPEGVGGYTFGSGTRLTVV.

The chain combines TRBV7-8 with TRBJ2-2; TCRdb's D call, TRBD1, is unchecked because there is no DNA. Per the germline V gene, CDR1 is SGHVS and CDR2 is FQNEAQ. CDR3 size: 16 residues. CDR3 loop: CASSLRDRVLAGELFF. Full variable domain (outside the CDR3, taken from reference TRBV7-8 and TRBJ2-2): GAGVSQSPRYKVAKRGQDVALRCDPISGHVSLFWYQQALGQGPEFLTYFQNEAQLDKSGLPSDRFFAERPEGSVSTLKIQRTQQEDSAVYLCASSLRDRVLAGELFFGEGSRLTVL.

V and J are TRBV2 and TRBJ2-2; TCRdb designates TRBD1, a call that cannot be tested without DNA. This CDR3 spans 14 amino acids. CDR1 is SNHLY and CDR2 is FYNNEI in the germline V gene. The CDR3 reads CASSESAGVGELFF.

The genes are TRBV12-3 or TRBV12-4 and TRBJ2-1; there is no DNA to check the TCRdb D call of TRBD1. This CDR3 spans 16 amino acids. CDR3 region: CASSLVPGPNYNEQFF.

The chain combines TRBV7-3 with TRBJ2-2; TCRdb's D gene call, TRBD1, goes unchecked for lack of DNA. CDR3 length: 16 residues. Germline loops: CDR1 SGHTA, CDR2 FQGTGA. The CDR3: CASSSRTGQNTGELFF.

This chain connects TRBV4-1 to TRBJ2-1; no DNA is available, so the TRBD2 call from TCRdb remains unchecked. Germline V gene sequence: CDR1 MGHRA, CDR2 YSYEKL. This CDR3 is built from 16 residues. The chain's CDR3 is CASSQKGGGSYNEQFF.

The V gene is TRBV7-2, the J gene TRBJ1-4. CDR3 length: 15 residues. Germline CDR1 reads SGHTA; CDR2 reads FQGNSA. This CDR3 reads CASREGLGGNEKLFF.

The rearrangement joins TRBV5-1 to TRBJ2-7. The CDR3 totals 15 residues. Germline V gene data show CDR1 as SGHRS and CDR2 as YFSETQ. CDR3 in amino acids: CASRKTRDISYEQYF.

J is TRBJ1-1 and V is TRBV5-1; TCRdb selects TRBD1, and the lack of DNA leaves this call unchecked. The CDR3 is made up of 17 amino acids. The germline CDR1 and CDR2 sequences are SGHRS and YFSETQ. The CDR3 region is CASSFNDRGQKDTEAFF.

The CDR3 sequence is CSTKGQGGHEQFF. This sequence joins TRBV29-1 and TRBJ2-1; TCRdb proposes TRBD1, but this gene call is untestable without DNA. The CDR3 sequence is 13 residues long. Looked up from germline, CDR1 is SQVTM and CDR2 is ANQGSEA.

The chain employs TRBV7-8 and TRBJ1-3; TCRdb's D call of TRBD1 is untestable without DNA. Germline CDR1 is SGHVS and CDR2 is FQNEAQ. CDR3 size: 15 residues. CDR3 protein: CASSLSGAAGNTIYF.

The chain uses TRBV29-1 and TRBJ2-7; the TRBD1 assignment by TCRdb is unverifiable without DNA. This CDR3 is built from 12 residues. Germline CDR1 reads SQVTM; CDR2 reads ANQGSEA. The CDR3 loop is CSAKGQGYEQYF.

This CDR3 is CAISETSGRAPGEQYF. The gene calls are TRBV10-3 and TRBJ2-7; TCRdb's D gene call, TRBD2, goes unchecked for lack of DNA. Per germline, CDR1 ENHRY and CDR2 SYGVKD. The CDR3 is 16 amino acids.

CDR3: CASSRTGEGNIQYF. The V gene is TRBV9, the J gene TRBJ2-4; the TRBD1 assignment by TCRdb is unverifiable without DNA. The CDR3 length is 14 residues. Germline V gene sequence: CDR1 SGDLS, CDR2 YYNGEE.

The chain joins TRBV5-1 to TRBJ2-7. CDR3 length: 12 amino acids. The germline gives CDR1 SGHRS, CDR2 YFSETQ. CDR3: CASSTDWVQQYF.